Listed below are T cell receptor beta chains from one sample, sequenced in a study of blood T cell repertoires in COVID-19. The data were produced by immunoSEQ multiplex PCR, yet TCRdb's version contains in-frame clones alone and is incomplete. The table shows about 220,000 clones, with 70% to 85% occurring only once. The material sequenced was PBMCs or T cells enriched from blood (not recorded which). The receptors here all came from a woman aged 55-70 years who had recovered from COVID-19. The CDR3 runs from the conserved cysteine through the conserved F or W. A D gene is named only where the DNA matches it firmly. Rows may omit the clone size; those that give it use once, few, many or a size class.

D gene	V gene	clone size	J gene	CDR3 DNA	CDR3 protein
TRBD1	TRBV5-4	-	TRBJ2-1	TGTGCCAGCAGCTACAGGGGTGGGGGTTACAATGAGCAGTTCTTC	CASSYRGGGYNEQFF
-	TRBV12-3/TRBV12-4	-	TRBJ1-2	TGTGCCAGCAGTTTAGGATCCGGGATGGGCTACACCTTC	CASSLGSGMGYTF
-	TRBV7-2	-	TRBJ2-3	TGTGCCAGCAGCCCAGGCGTTGGCGGGACAGATACGCAGTATTTT	CASSPGVGGTDTQYF
TRBD1	TRBV5-4	-	TRBJ2-2	TGTGCCAGCAGCTTGGGACAGGGGTCGAACACCGGGGAGCTGTTTTTT	CASSLGQGSNTGELFF
-	TRBV18	-	TRBJ2-7	TGTGCCAGCTCACCAAGGCAGGGGCACGAGCAGTACTTC	CASSPRQGHEQYF
TRBD1	TRBV19	-	TRBJ1-2	TGTGCCAGTAGTGACCCGGGACAGCACTATGGCTACACCTTC	CASSDPGQHYGYTF
TRBD2	TRBV19	few	TRBJ2-3	TGTGCCAGTAGCTCCCGAACTAGCGGGGGGGCCTCCTTCACAGATACGCAGTATTTT	CASSSRTSGGASFTDTQYF
TRBD1	TRBV13	-	TRBJ1-3	TGTGCCAGCAGCCCCCAGACAGGGCAAAACACCATATATTTT	CASSPQTGQNTIYF
-	TRBV5-8	-	TRBJ1-1	TGTGCCAGCAGCTTGAGCCCACGACAGAGGAACACTGAAGCTTTCTTT	CASSLSPRQRNTEAFF
-	TRBV2	-	TRBJ2-5	TGTGCCAGCAGGCAGGGAGAGACCCAGTACTTC	CASRQGETQYF
-	TRBV11-2	-	TRBJ2-5	TGTGCCAGCAGTCCGACGGCGGTTCAAACTGGCGAGACCCAGTACTTC	CASSPTAVQTGETQYF
-	TRBV21-1	-	TRBJ2-7	TGTGCCAGCAGCAAGACAGGACCGTTTGGCCCCTACGAGCAGTACTTC	CASSKTGPFGPYEQYF
TRBD2	TRBV28	-	TRBJ2-7	TGTGCCAGCAGTTTCCCCCCGGGACTAGCGGTATACGAGCAGTACTTC	CASSFPPGLAVYEQYF
TRBD1	TRBV11-2	-	TRBJ1-2	TGTGCCAGCAGCTTCGGGACAGGGGGCGATGGCTACACCTTC	CASSFGTGGDGYTF
-	TRBV20-1	-	TRBJ1-4	TGCAGTGCTTTCAATAATGAAAAACTGTTTTTT	CSAFNNEKLFF
-	TRBV15	-	TRBJ1-2	TGTGCCACCAGCAGCGGTGGGCAGGGGTACTATGGCTACACCTTC	CATSSGGQGYYGYTF
TRBD2	TRBV10-3	few	TRBJ2-1	TGTGCCATCAGTCCGGCTGGGACTAGCGGCTTAGAGGGGCAGTTCTTC	CAISPAGTSGLEGQFF
-	TRBV5-4	-	TRBJ2-5	TGTGCCAGCAGCTCGTCGGAGACCCAGTACTTC	CASSSSETQYF
-	TRBV9	few	TRBJ2-3	TGTGCCAGCAGCGTAACCGAGCGGAGCACAGATACGCAGTATTTT	CASSVTERSTDTQYF
TRBD2	TRBV4-3	-	TRBJ2-2	TGCGCCAGCAGCCAAGATAGCGGGCTAAGTCGGGAGCTGTTTTTT	CASSQDSGLSRELFF
TRBD2	TRBV11-3	few	TRBJ2-3	TGTGCCAGCAGCTCACGAACCCTAGCGGGGGGCACAGATACGCAGTATTTT	CASSSRTLAGGTDTQYF
-	TRBV7-9	-	TRBJ1-1	TGTGCCAGCAGCTCCGGCGGGATAGGCACTGAAGCTTTCTTT	CASSSGGIGTEAFF
TRBD2	TRBV19	-	TRBJ2-3	TGTGCCAGTAGTATTGGTTGGAGCGGGGGCCCATTAGATACGCAGTATTTT	CASSIGWSGGPLDTQYF
TRBD1	TRBV5-6	few	TRBJ2-4	TGTGCCAGCAGCATAGGACAGGGGGGAAACATTCAGTACTTC	CASSIGQGGNIQYF
-	TRBV19	-	TRBJ2-3	TGTGCCAGTAGTATCATGACTAGCACAGATACGCAGTATTTT	CASSIMTSTDTQYF
-	TRBV3-1/TRBV3-2	-	TRBJ2-7	TGTGCCAGCAGCCTCGCGGGGCCCTACGAGCAGTACTTC	CASSLAGPYEQYF
TRBD1	TRBV3-1/TRBV3-2	-	TRBJ2-5	TGTGCCAGCAGCGACCCAGACAGGGTGAAAGAGACCCAGTACTTC	CASSDPDRVKETQYF
-	TRBV14	-	TRBJ1-4	TGTGCCAGCAGCCACCCGGGGAACGCTAATGAAAAACTGTTTTTT	CASSHPGNANEKLFF
TRBD1	TRBV18	-	TRBJ1-1	TGTACCAGCTCACTCCAGGGGGAATCGACTGAAGCTTTCTTT	CTSSLQGESTEAFF
-	TRBV11-2	-	TRBJ2-7	TGTGCCAGCAGCGGGGGGACGGGGATCTCCTACGAGCAGTACTTC	CASSGGTGISYEQYF
-	TRBV7-2	-	TRBJ2-6	TGTGCCAGCAGCCCAGGGGTCGAGGCCAACGTCCTGACTTTC	CASSPGVEANVLTF
-	TRBV7-7	-	TRBJ2-5	TGTGCCAGCAGCTTAGTGGCGACGGGCGGCGGGGAGACCCAGTACTTC	CASSLVATGGGETQYF
TRBD1	TRBV7-2	few	TRBJ2-7	TGTGCCAGCAGCTTATACCCTCAGGGGGAGTCGTCCTACGAGCAGTACTTC	CASSLYPQGESSYEQYF
TRBD1	TRBV7-2	-	TRBJ1-1	TGTGCCAGCAGCTCGGGACAGGGGTTGGAAGCTTTCTTT	CASSSGQGLEAFF
-	TRBV12-3/TRBV12-4	-	TRBJ1-4	TGTGCCAGCAGGTTTTTTACGGATGAAAAACTGTTTTTT	CASRFFTDEKLFF
TRBD1	TRBV6-2/TRBV6-3	-	TRBJ1-2	TGTGCCAGCAGTTCCGGGACAGGGGCTCATGGCTACACCTTC	CASSSGTGAHGYTF
TRBD1	TRBV7-9	-	TRBJ1-5	TGTGCCAGCAGCTTACCGAGCGAAGACAGGGGGCGCGCCCCGCCCCAGCATTTT	CASSLPSEDRGRAPPQHF
-	TRBV11-1	-	TRBJ2-2	TGTGCCAGCAGCCGCGGTTCAGGGGCGGGCGGGGAGCTGTTTTTT	CASSRGSGAGGELFF
-	TRBV9	few	TRBJ2-7	TGTGCCAGCAGCGCTAAGACAGGCTTCTACGAGCAGTACTTC	CASSAKTGFYEQYF
-	TRBV5-4	-	TRBJ1-2	TGTGCCAGCAGCTCAGGGAAGGGGGCTAACTATGGCTACACCTTC	CASSSGKGANYGYTF
TRBD2	TRBV4-2	-	TRBJ2-1	TGTGCCAGCAGCCCGCCGGGACTAGCGGGGGGTGGCAATGAGCAGTTCTTC	CASSPPGLAGGGNEQFF
TRBD1	TRBV6-5	once	TRBJ2-7	TGTGCCAGCAGTTACTCGTCGGGACAGGACTCCTACGAGCAGTACTTC	CASSYSSGQDSYEQYF
TRBD1	TRBV3-1/TRBV3-2	-	TRBJ2-1	TGTGCCAGCAGCCTAGGACAGGGAAGGTTCTTC	CASSLGQGRFF
-	TRBV5-4	-	TRBJ1-2	TGTGCCAGCAGACAGAACTATGGCTACACCTTC	CASRQNYGYTF
-	TRBV25-1	-	TRBJ1-1	TGTGCCAGCAGTGAATCCTTAACAGGTGAAGCTTTCTTT	CASSESLTGEAFF
TRBD1	TRBV11-2	-	TRBJ1-2	TGTGCCAGCAGCTTAGGACAGGGATTTGGCTACACCTTC	CASSLGQGFGYTF
TRBD1	TRBV2	few	TRBJ1-2	TGTGCCAGCAGTGAAGCGAACAGGGGATCCTATGGCTACACCTTC	CASSEANRGSYGYTF
-	TRBV11-2	-	TRBJ2-3	TGTGCCAGCAGCTTAACGGGGACATATGTAGATACGCAGTATTTT	CASSLTGTYVDTQYF
-	TRBV3-1/TRBV3-2	-	TRBJ1-4	TGTGCCAGCAGCCAAGGAGAAAATGAAAAACTGTTTTTT	CASSQGENEKLFF
-	TRBV10-1	-	TRBJ1-4	TGCGCCAGCAGTGAGTCTCATACAGGGACTAATGAAAAACTGTTTTTT	CASSESHTGTNEKLFF
TRBD1	TRBV5-4	many	TRBJ1-4	TGTGCCAGCAGCCCTCGACCGCAGGGGGCTAATGAAAAACTGTTTTTT	CASSPRPQGANEKLFF
-	TRBV7-2	-	TRBJ1-1	TGTGCCAGCAGCTTAGTGGCAGGGGCGAACACTGAAGCTTTCTTT	CASSLVAGANTEAFF
-	TRBV5-6	-	TRBJ1-2	TGTGCCAGCAGCCCTACAGGGATAGGCGACTACACCTTC	CASSPTGIGDYTF
-	TRBV5-4	-	TRBJ1-2	TGTGCCAGCAGCGACGTGGCGGGGGACATTCGGACTAACTATGGCTACACCTTC	CASSDVAGDIRTNYGYTF
-	TRBV5-4	-	TRBJ1-2	TGTGCCAGCAGCTTGGAGCGGGGGCGGTACCTTGGCTACACCTTC	CASSLERGRYLGYTF
-	TRBV15	-	TRBJ2-3	TGTGCCACCAGCAGAGATTATAGCACAGATACGCAGTATTTT	CATSRDYSTDTQYF
-	TRBV7-2	-	TRBJ2-7	TGTGCCAGCAGCTTAGCGCTACGGGGCGAGCAGTACTTC	CASSLALRGEQYF
-	TRBV24-1	-	TRBJ1-5	TGTGCCACCAGTGATTTGTGTCAGGGTGGCAATCAGCCCCAGCATTTT	CATSDLCQGGNQPQHF